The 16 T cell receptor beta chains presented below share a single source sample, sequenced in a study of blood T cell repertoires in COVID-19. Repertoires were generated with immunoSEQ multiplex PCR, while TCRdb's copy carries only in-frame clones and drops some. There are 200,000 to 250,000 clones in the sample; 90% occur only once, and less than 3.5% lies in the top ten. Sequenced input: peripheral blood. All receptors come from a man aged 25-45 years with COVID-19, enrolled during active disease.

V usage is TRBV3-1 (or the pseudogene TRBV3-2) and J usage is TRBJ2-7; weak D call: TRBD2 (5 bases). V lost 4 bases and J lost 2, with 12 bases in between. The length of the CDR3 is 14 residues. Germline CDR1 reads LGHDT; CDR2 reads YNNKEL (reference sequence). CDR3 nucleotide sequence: TGTGCCAGCAGCCTGGACTCCCTTACCTACGAGCAGTACTTC. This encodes CASSLDSLTYEQYF.

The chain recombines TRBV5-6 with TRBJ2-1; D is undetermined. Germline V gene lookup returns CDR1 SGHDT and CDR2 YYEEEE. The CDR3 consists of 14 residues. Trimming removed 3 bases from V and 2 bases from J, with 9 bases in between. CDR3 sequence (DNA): TGTGCCAGCAGCTCGACTTCTCCCTACAATGAGCAGTTCTTC. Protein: CASSSTSPYNEQFF.

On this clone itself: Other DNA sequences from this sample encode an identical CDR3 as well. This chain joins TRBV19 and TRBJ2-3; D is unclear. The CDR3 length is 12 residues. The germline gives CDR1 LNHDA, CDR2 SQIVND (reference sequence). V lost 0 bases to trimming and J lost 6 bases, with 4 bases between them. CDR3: CASSIEADTQYF. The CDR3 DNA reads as TGTGCCAGTAGTATAGAAGCGGATACGCAGTATTTT.

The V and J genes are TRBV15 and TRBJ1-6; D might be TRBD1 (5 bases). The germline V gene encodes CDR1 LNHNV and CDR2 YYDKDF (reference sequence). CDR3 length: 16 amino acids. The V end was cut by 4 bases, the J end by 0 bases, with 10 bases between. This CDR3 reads CATSTKRGSYNSPLHF. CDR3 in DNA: TGTGCCACCAGCACCAAAAGGGGCTCCTATAATTCACCCCTCCACTTT.

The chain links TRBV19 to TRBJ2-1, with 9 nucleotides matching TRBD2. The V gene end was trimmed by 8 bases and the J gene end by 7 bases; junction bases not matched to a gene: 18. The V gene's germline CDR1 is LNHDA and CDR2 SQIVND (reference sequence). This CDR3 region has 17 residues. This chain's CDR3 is CASGLSIVASGKNEQFF. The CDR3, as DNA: TGTGCCAGTGGACTGAGTATAGTGGCTAGCGGGAAGAATGAGCAGTTCTTC.

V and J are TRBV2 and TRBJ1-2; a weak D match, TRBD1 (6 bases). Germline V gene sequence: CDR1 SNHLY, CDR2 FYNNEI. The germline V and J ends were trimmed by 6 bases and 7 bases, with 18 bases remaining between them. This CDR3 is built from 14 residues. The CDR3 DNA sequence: TGTGCCAGCAGGGGTTACCGGGACACCGGTGGCTACACCTTC. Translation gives CASRGYRDTGGYTF. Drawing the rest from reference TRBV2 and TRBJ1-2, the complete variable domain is EPEVTQTPSHQVTQMGQEVILRCVPISNHLYFYWYRQILGQKVEFLVSFYNNEISEKSEIFDDQFSVERPDGSNFTLKIRSTKLEDSAMYFCASRGYRDTGGYTFGSGTRLTVV.

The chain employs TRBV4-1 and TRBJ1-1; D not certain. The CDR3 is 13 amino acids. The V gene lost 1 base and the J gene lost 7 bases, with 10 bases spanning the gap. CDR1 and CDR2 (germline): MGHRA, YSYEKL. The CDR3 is CASSQVSGNEAFF. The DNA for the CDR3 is TGCGCCAGCAGCCAAGTCTCGGGAAATGAAGCTTTCTTT.

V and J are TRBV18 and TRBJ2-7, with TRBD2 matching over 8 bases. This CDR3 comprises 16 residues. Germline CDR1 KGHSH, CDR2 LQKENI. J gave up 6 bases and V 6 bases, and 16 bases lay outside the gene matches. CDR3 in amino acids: CASSPTQRGTGGEQYF. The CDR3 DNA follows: TGTGCCAGCTCCCCAACTCAGCGGGGGACGGGTGGCGAGCAGTACTTC.

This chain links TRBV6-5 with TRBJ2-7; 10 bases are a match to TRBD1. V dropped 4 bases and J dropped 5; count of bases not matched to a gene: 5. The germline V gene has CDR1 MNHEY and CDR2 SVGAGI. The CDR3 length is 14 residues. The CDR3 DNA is TGTGCCAGCAGTTCCGGGACAGGGGTCCACGAGCAGTACTTC. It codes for CASSSGTGVHEQYF.

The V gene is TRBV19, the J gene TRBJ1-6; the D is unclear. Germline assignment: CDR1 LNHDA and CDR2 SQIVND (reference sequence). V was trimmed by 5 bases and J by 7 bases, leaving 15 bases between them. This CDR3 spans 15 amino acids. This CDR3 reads CASSPPRRINSPLHF. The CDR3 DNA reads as TGTGCCAGTAGTCCTCCGCGGCGGATAAATTCACCCCTCCACTTT.

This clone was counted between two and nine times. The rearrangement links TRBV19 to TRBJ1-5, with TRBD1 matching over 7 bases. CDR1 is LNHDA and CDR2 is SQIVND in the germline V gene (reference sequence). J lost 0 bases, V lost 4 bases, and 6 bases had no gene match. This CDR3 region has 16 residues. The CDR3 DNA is TGTGCCAGTAGTACGGGACAGCAATATAGCAATCAGCCCCAGCATTTT. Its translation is CASSTGQQYSNQPQHF.

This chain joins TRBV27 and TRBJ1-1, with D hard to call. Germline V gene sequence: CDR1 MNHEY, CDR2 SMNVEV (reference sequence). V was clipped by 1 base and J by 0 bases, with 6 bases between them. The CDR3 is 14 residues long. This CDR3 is CASSLFILNTEAFF. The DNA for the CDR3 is TGTGCCAGCAGTTTATTTATCCTGAACACTGAAGCTTTCTTT.

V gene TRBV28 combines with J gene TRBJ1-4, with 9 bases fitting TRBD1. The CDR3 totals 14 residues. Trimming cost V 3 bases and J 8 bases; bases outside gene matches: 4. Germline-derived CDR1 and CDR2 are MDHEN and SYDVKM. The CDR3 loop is CASSLGDRVEKLFF. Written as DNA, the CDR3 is TGTGCCAGCAGTTTGGGGGACAGGGTAGAAAAACTGTTTTTT. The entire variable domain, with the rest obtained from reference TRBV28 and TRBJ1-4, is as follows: DVKVTQSSRYLVKRTGEKVFLECVQDMDHENMFWYRQDPGLGLRLIYFSYDVKMKEKGDIPEGYSVSREKKERFSLILESASTNQTSMYLCASSLGDRVEKLFFGSGTQLSVL.

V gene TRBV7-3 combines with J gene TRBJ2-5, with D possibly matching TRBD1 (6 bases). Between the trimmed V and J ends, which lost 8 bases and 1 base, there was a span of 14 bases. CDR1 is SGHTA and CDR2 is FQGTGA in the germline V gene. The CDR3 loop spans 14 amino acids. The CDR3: CASSRGSGQETQYF. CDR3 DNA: TGTGCCAGCTCCAGGGGCAGCGGCCAAGAGACCCAGTACTTC.

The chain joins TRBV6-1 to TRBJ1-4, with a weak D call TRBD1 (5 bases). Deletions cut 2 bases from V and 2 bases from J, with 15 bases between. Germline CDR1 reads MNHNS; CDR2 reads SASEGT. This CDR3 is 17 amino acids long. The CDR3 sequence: CASSEPGRVGTNEKLFF. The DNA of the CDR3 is TGTGCCAGCAGTGAACCCGGCAGGGTCGGGACTAATGAAAAACTGTTTTTT.

CDR3 sequence (DNA): TGTGCCAGCAGCTTATTGGAGGGAGGCACTGAAGCTTTCTTT. Its protein product is CASSLLEGGTEAFF. This rearrangement joins TRBV11-1 to TRBJ1-1; D is uncertain. The CDR3 extends over 14 amino acids. Trimming removed 2 bases at V and 4 bases at J, with 11 bases between. Germline V gene data show CDR1 as SGHAT and CDR2 as FQDESV (reference sequence).